This T cell receptor beta chain was recovered during a study of blood T cell repertoires in COVID-19. The method was immunoSEQ multiplex PCR; TCRdb's version includes in-frame clones alone and lacks a portion of them. The sample lists roughly 90,000 clones; around 92% were seen once. V lost 6 bases, J lost 0 bases, and 14 bases lay in between. This CDR3 region has 14 residues. Germline CDR1 and CDR2: GTSNPN and SVGIG (reference sequence). This sequence joins TRBV30 and TRBJ1-1; the D gene is possibly TRBD1 (5 bases). The TCR originated in a man aged 50-60 years with COVID-19, enrolled during active disease. The sample consisted of peripheral blood. CDR3 nucleotide sequence: TGTGCCTGCACCAAGACAGCCGTGAACACTGAAGCTTTCTTT. Translation gives CACTKTAVNTEAFF.